This T cell receptor beta chain is drawn from a study of blood T cell repertoires in COVID-19. Study context: The samples span acute and convalescent COVID-19 from the United States, Italy and Spain. PBMCs, B-cell-depleted T cells, or T cells provided the cDNA or gDNA that made up the material.

Enrolment of Seattle patients took place during active infection, and they were followed longitudinally. V shed 0 bases and J shed 5 bases, with 7 bases lying between them. The CDR3 spans 13 residues. Germline CDR1 reads MNHEY; CDR2 reads SMNVEV (reference sequence). Study processing details: How many nucleated cells were present was estimated from reference gene primer amplification. The method was immunoSEQ multiplex PCR; TCRdb's version includes in-frame clones alone and lacks a portion of them. V and J calls and clone size follow that table, whereas D and trimming were derived from the DNA. The sample holds almost 200,000 clones, approximately 86% seen once.

The gene calls are TRBV27 and TRBJ1-1; possibly TRBD1 for D (5 bases). The sequenced sample consisted of peripheral blood. The clonotype comes from a man between 60 and 70 years old with COVID-19, enrolled during active disease. CDR3 bases: TGTGCCAGCAGTTTATCAGGGGATACTGAAGCTTTCTTT. It specifies CASSLSGDTEAFF.